Below are 11 T cell receptor beta chains sequenced from a single sample in a study of identical twins. TCRdb used MiXCR to reprocess the 5' RACE reads, holding one entry per CDR3 protein. Among a few hundred thousand distinct CDR3 sequences, roughly 8.6% were seen once, and the ten largest hold more than 2%. The same sample was also studied in work on yellow fever vaccine responses in identical twins.

Sequenced sample: memory (CD45RO+) T cells sorted from blood. These receptor sequences come from a woman between 18 and 29 years old in good health.

This clonotype was recorded a few times. The chain joins TRBV18 to TRBJ2-5; D is perhaps TRBD2 (7 bases). The V gene lost 3 bases and the J gene lost 7 bases, with 21 bases spanning the gap. The CDR3 has 16 amino acids. CDR1 KGHSH and CDR2 LQKENI come from the germline V gene. The CDR3: CASSPSTAGTRGTQYF. CDR3 bases: TGTGCCAGCTCACCCTCAACAGCGGGGACACGGGGGACCCAGTACTTC.

This clonotype was picked up many times. The chain joins TRBV5-1 to TRBJ2-2; D is possibly TRBD1 (6 bases). The CDR3 sequence is 15 residues long. CDR1 is SGHRS, CDR2 YFSETQ, per germline. V was trimmed by 1 base and J by 1 base, leaving 8 bases between them. The CDR3 DNA reads as TGCGCCAGCAGCTTGCGGGACATGAACACCGGGGAGCTGTTTTTT. It codes for CASSLRDMNTGELFF. The full variable domain, in which reference TRBV5-1 and TRBJ2-2 provide the parts outside the CDR3, is KAGVTQTPRYLIKTRGQQVTLSCSPISGHRSVSWYQQTPGQGLQFLFEYFSETQRNKGNFPGRFSGRQFSNSRSEMNVSTLELGDSALYLCASSLRDMNTGELFFGEGSRLTVL.

V is TRBV19 and J is TRBJ1-1, with D tentatively TRBD1 (5 bases). V dropped 1 base and J dropped 0 bases, with 15 bases sitting between them. The CDR3 runs to 17 residues. The germline V gene encodes CDR1 LNHDA and CDR2 SQIVND (reference sequence). The CDR3 region is CASSIGGAGALNTEAFF. In DNA form, the CDR3 reads TGTGCCAGTAGTATAGGCGGGGCGGGAGCCCTGAACACTGAAGCTTTCTTT.

J is TRBJ2-2 and V is TRBV6-1; no firm D call. V was clipped by 6 bases and J by 5 bases, with 7 bases between them. The CDR3 has 12 amino acids. Germline assignment: CDR1 MNHNS and CDR2 SASEGT. CDR3 amino acids: CASRITTGELFF. CDR3 DNA sequence: TGTGCCAGCAGGATTACGACCGGGGAGCTGTTTTTT.

In its sample, this clonotype was seen many times. Here the CDR3 reads CASSAGQGNSPLHF. The CDR3 DNA sequence: TGTGCCAGCAGTGCGGGACAGGGTAATTCACCCCTCCACTTT. The chain recombines TRBV25-1 with TRBJ1-6; 9 bases map to TRBD1. The germline CDR1 and CDR2 sequences are MGHDK and SYGVNS. J lost 6 bases, V lost 4 bases, and 1 base had no gene match. This CDR3 spans 14 amino acids.

This clonotype came up a few times. The rearrangement joins TRBV5-1 to TRBJ2-1; 7 bases line up with TRBD1. With V trimmed by 3 bases and J by 4 bases, 10 bases remained unmatched. This CDR3 contains 16 residues. Per germline, CDR1 SGHRS and CDR2 YFSETQ. The CDR3 DNA reads as TGCGCCAGCAGCTCGCTGACAGGGACGGTTTACAATGAGCAGTTCTTC. Translated: CASSSLTGTVYNEQFF.

Ten or more counts support this clonotype. The V gene is TRBV29-1, the J gene TRBJ2-7; 7 positions match TRBD1. The germline gives CDR1 SQVTM, CDR2 ANQGSEA. J was trimmed by 3 bases and V by 4 bases; bases with no gene match: 9. This CDR3 has 14 residues. CDR3 residues: CSVVSYDRDYEQYF. As DNA, the CDR3 is TGCAGCGTTGTTTCCTACGACAGGGACTACGAGCAGTACTTC.

The table lists this clonotype with a few counts. V and J are TRBV5-1 and TRBJ2-7; 7 nucleotides align to TRBD1. CDR1 is SGHRS, CDR2 YFSETQ, per germline. The CDR3 contains 14 residues. J was trimmed by 5 bases and V by 0 bases; bases with no gene match: 5. Written as DNA, the CDR3 is TGCGCCAGCAGCTTGGAGGGGGCGCGGAACGAGCAGTACTTC. Its protein product is CASSLEGARNEQYF.

This clonotype was detected ten times or more. V gene TRBV28 combines with J gene TRBJ2-7; 8 bases fit TRBD2. The ends lost 8 bases at V and 1 base at J; junction bases unmatched: 10. Germline CDR1 is MDHEN and CDR2 is SYDVKM. The CDR3 extends over 15 amino acids. The CDR3, as DNA: TGTGCCAGCCCGCCTCCGGGAGGGAAATCCTACGAGCAGTACTTC. Translating gives CASPPPGGKSYEQYF. Filled out from reference TRBV28 and TRBJ2-7, the complete variable domain reads DVKVTQSSRYLVKRTGEKVFLECVQDMDHENMFWYRQDPGLGLRLIYFSYDVKMKEKGDIPEGYSVSREKKERFSLILESASTNQTSMYLCASPPPGGKSYEQYFGPGTRLTVT.

This clonotype was observed a handful of times. The J gene is TRBJ2-3, the V gene TRBV5-6; TRBD2 aligns across 7 bases. J gave up 4 bases and V 1 base, and 6 bases lay outside the gene matches. The CDR3 loop spans 15 amino acids. Per the germline V gene, CDR1 is SGHDT and CDR2 is YYEEEE. CDR3 coding DNA: TGTGCCAGCAGCTTGCGCCAGGGAGGGGCAGATACGCAGTATTTT. Its protein product is CASSLRQGGADTQYF.

The genes are TRBV7-6 and TRBJ2-1; TRBD2 matches at 7 bases. The CDR3 spans 17 residues. J gave up 4 bases and V 5 bases, and 14 bases lay outside the gene matches. Germline CDR1 SGHVS, CDR2 FNYEAQ. The CDR3 region has the DNA TGTGCCAGCAGCCCTAGTCCCCCTAGCGGAACTTACAATGAGCAGTTCTTC. Encoded protein: CASSPSPPSGTYNEQFF.